This entry concerns a single T cell receptor beta chain. CDR3 length equals 16 residues. The ends were cut back, 4 bases at V and 6 bases at J, with 19 bases in the middle. The germline V gene has CDR1 SGHKS and CDR2 YYEKEE (reference sequence). The sample originates from a study of blood T cell repertoires in COVID-19. Sequencing was performed with immunoSEQ multiplex PCR; in TCRdb, only in-frame clones are kept and a portion is missing. The table shows roughly 320,000 clones, with roughly 90% occurring only once. J is TRBJ2-2 and V is TRBV5-5, with D perhaps TRBD2 (6 bases). The receptor was derived from a young woman who had been exposed to COVID-19. The specimen sequenced was PBMCs or T cells enriched from blood (not recorded which). The CDR3 region is CASSPSNSWGAGELFF. CDR3 sequence (DNA): TGTGCCAGCAGCCCCAGTAACTCTTGGGGGGCCGGGGAGCTGTTTTTT. The full variable domain, completed using reference TRBV5-5 and TRBJ2-2, is DAGVTQSPTHLIKTRGQQVTLRCSPISGHKSVSWYQQVLGQGPQFIFQYYEKEERGRGNFPDRFSARQFPNYSSELNVNALLLGDSALYLCASSPSNSWGAGELFFGEGSRLTVL.